The sequence of this T cell receptor (beta chain) was determined in a study of cytomegalovirus exposure and HLA in healthy donors. Turning to this clone: Its antigen is not identified.

Study-wide results and caveats: Prediction of most subjects' HLA-A and HLA-B alleles by TCR beta sequences was reportedly accurate. A list of around 160 TCR beta chains associated with cytomegalovirus was given. Presence/absence comparisons presumed near-even sequencing depth among donors.

The ends lost 2 bases at V and 6 bases at J; junction bases unmatched: 14. Looked up from germline, CDR1 is KGHSH and CDR2 is LQKENI. This CDR3 has 18 residues. The PCR ran on 60 Vbeta and 13 Jbeta primers. Here immunoSEQ multiplex PCR was the method, and the copy in TCRdb shows in-frame clones only, minus some. Of around 180,000 clones in the sample, around 77% are singletons; the top ten hold 2% to 2.5%. The sequence was obtained from a man aged 60 to 75 in good health and CMV-seronegative. Sequencing input: PBMCs. This chain links TRBV18 with TRBJ2-2; the match to TRBD1 covers 8 bases. The CDR3 DNA is TGTGCCAGCTCACCATCGAAGGACAGGGCGGGTCAGGCCGGGGAGCTGTTTTTT. Residues: CASSPSKDRAGQAGELFF.